Following are 23 T cell receptor beta chains from one sample sequenced in a study of cytomegalovirus exposure and HLA in healthy donors. The PCR had 60 Vbeta and 13 Jbeta primers. Assay: immunoSEQ multiplex PCR; the TCRdb copy retains only in-frame clones and omits some. The sample shows some 83,000 clones, and 1% to 1.4% sits with its ten largest clones. What was sequenced was PBMCs. These receptors all come from a woman aged 25 to 39 in good health and CMV-seronegative.

The chain links TRBV15 to TRBJ1-2; 10 bases match TRBD1. The CDR3 is 14 amino acids. Germline-derived CDR1 and CDR2 are LNHNV and YYDKDF (reference sequence). Unmatched junction bases numbered 7, after V lost 4 bases and J lost 8 bases. The DNA of the CDR3 is TGTGCCACCAGCACCTCGACAGGGGGCCGGGGCTACACCTTC. This gives the protein CATSTSTGGRGYTF.

CDR3 residues: CASSPGGTKETQYF. The CDR3 bases are TGTGCCAGCAGTCCAGGGGGAACGAAAGAGACCCAGTACTTC. The V gene is TRBV28, the J gene TRBJ2-5; 7 nucleotides match TRBD1. The germline gives CDR1 MDHEN, CDR2 SYDVKM. The J segment lost 3 bases and the V segment lost 5 bases, leaving 6 bases of the junction unmatched. The CDR3 has 14 residues.

CDR3 sequence: CASSADRGRTGELFF. For the CDR3, the DNA is TGCGCCAGCAGCGCTGACAGGGGTCGGACCGGGGAGCTGTTTTTT. This chain joins TRBV5-1 and TRBJ2-2, with 8 bases fitting TRBD1. The CDR3 length is 15 residues. Per germline, CDR1 SGHRS and CDR2 YFSETQ. Trimming took 4 bases from V and 5 from J; bases not matched to a gene: 7.

The chain employs TRBV19 and TRBJ2-5, with 9 bases fitting TRBD2. This CDR3 is built from 13 residues. V lost 3 bases and J lost 6; bases outside the gene matches: 2. Germline V gene lookup returns CDR1 LNHDA and CDR2 SQIVND (reference sequence). For the CDR3, the DNA is TGTGCCAGTAGTATGACTAGCGGTCAGACCCAGTACTTC. Protein sequence: CASSMTSGQTQYF.

V usage is TRBV6-6 and J usage is TRBJ2-7; 9 bases align to TRBD1. CDR3 length equals 14 residues. J lost 2 bases, V lost 6 bases, and 5 bases had no gene match. Per the germline V gene, CDR1 is MNHNY and CDR2 is SVGAGI (reference sequence). The CDR3 DNA follows: TGTGCCAGCAGACCGGACAGGGGAGCCTACGAGCAGTACTTC. Its protein is CASRPDRGAYEQYF.

The chain uses TRBV5-6 and TRBJ1-3; the D gene is possibly TRBD1 (5 bases). Per germline, CDR1 SGHDT and CDR2 YYEEEE. The CDR3 length is 14 residues. V was shortened by 0 bases and J by 4 bases, with 8 bases between the two germline ends. For the CDR3, the DNA is TGTGCCAGCAGCTTGGAGGCAGGGGGAAACACCATATATTTT. Protein product: CASSLEAGGNTIYF.

The V and J genes are TRBV5-1 and TRBJ2-2; TRBD1 agrees at 8 bases. This CDR3 is 17 amino acids long. The V gene end was trimmed by 2 bases and the J gene end by 1 base; junction bases not matched to a gene: 7. Germline V lookup: CDR1 SGHRS, CDR2 YFSETQ. Written as DNA, the CDR3 is TGCGCCAGCAGCTTACCATCAGGGGGCCGGAACACCGGGGAGCTGTTTTTT. Its translation is CASSLPSGGRNTGELFF.

The chain uses TRBV5-1 and TRBJ2-7; 7 bases map to TRBD1. Per germline, CDR1 SGHRS and CDR2 YFSETQ. V lost 0 bases to trimming and J lost 6 bases; unmatched junction nucleotides: 12. This CDR3 contains 16 residues. The CDR3 sequence is CASSLDAPGKGAEQYF. The CDR3 DNA reads TGCGCCAGCAGCTTGGACGCCCCGGGTAAGGGGGCCGAGCAGTACTTC.

The chain has TRBV29-1 and TRBJ2-1; the match to TRBD2 covers 8 bases. The V gene's germline CDR1 is SQVTM and CDR2 ANQGSEA. Trimming cost V 8 bases and J 7 bases; bases outside gene matches: 7. The CDR3 spans 12 residues. DNA for the CDR3: TGCAGCCTCGGGGGCGGGGGGAATGAGCAGTTCTTC. Amino acid sequence: CSLGGGGNEQFF.

The chain uses TRBV4-1 and TRBJ2-7, with D tentatively TRBD1 (6 bases). Germline CDR1 MGHRA, CDR2 YSYEKL. V shed 3 bases and J shed 0 bases, with 15 bases lying between them. This CDR3 is built from 16 residues. The CDR3 protein is CASSQGAGPFSYEQYF. Here the CDR3 DNA reads TGCGCCAGCAGCCAGGGGGCAGGGCCCTTCTCCTACGAGCAGTACTTC.

The chain recombines TRBV7-9 with TRBJ2-3; D gene ambiguous. This CDR3 is built from 12 residues. Trimming cost V 8 bases and J 3 bases, with 9 bases left between them. CDR1 and CDR2 from the germline V gene are SEHNR and FQNEAQ (reference sequence). In nucleotides, the CDR3 is TGTGCCAGCTCGAGGTGGACAGATACGCAGTATTTT. It yields the protein CASSRWTDTQYF.

This rearrangement joins TRBV5-4 to TRBJ2-3; D is ambiguous. Germline V gene lookup returns CDR1 SGHNT and CDR2 YYREEE (reference sequence). V was clipped by 4 bases and J by 2 bases, with 8 bases between them. The CDR3 has 13 amino acids. CDR3 sequence (DNA): TGTGCCAGCAGCCCCAGATTCACAGATACGCAGTATTTT. It specifies CASSPRFTDTQYF.

The rearrangement links TRBV2 to TRBJ2-7; 7 bases map to TRBD2. V was clipped by 4 bases and J by 0 bases; unmatched bases: 6. Germline loops: CDR1 SNHLY, CDR2 FYNNEI. The CDR3 consists of 15 residues. The DNA of the CDR3 is TGTGCCAGCAGTGCATCGGGGGGAAACTCCTACGAGCAGTACTTC. It is translated as CASSASGGNSYEQYF.

This chain uses TRBV28 with TRBJ1-2; D is unresolved. Germline V gives CDR1 MDHEN, CDR2 SYDVKM. The ends were cut back, 7 bases at V and 8 bases at J, with 11 bases in the middle. The CDR3 spans 11 residues. CDR3 in amino acids: CASNSPLGYTF. In DNA, the CDR3 is TGTGCCAGCAATTCCCCCCTGGGCTACACCTTC.

The CDR3 region is CATSAGRQGIKGYTF. The DNA of the CDR3 is TGTGCCACCAGTGCCGGTCGACAGGGAATAAAAGGCTACACCTTC. This rearrangement joins TRBV15 to TRBJ1-2; 7 bases align to TRBD1. In germline, CDR1 is LNHNV, CDR2 YYDKDF (reference sequence). V gave up 6 bases and J gave up 8 bases; unmatched junction bases: 15. The CDR3 totals 15 residues. The entire variable domain, with the rest obtained from reference TRBV15 and TRBJ1-2, is as follows: DAMVIQNPRYQVTQFGKPVTLSCSQTLNHNVMYWYQQKSSQAPKLLFHYYDKDFNNEADTPDNFQSRRPNTSFCFLDIRSPGLGDTAMYLCATSAGRQGIKGYTFGSGTRLTVV.

The chain joins TRBV30 to TRBJ1-1, with 8 nucleotides matching TRBD1. V shed 3 bases and J 0 bases; nucleotides not matched to a gene: 6. Germline V CDR1 and CDR2: GTSNPN, SVGIG (reference sequence). This CDR3 is 15 amino acids long. The CDR3 loop is CAWSRDRLLNTEAFF. CDR3 in DNA: TGTGCCTGGAGCCGGGACAGGTTGTTGAACACTGAAGCTTTCTTT.

V is TRBV7-9 and J is TRBJ2-3; weak D call: TRBD2 (5 bases). Germline assignment: CDR1 SEHNR and CDR2 FQNEAQ (reference sequence). The CDR3 sequence is 15 residues long. The germline V and J ends were trimmed by 1 base and 0 bases, with 8 bases remaining between them. CDR3 amino acids: CASSLGESSTDTQYF. CDR3 in DNA: TGTGCCAGCAGCTTAGGGGAGAGTAGCACAGATACGCAGTATTTT.

The V call is TRBV30, the J call TRBJ1-1, with TRBD1 identical over 9 bases. Per the germline V gene, CDR1 is GTSNPN and CDR2 is SVGIG (reference sequence). The V and J ends lost 4 bases and 0 bases, in that order; junction bases with no gene match: 3. The CDR3 consists of 14 residues. The chain's CDR3 is CAWNYRGLNTEAFF. The CDR3 DNA sequence: TGTGCCTGGAATTACAGGGGGCTGAACACTGAAGCTTTCTTT.

The V gene is TRBV5-1, the J gene TRBJ1-3; TRBD1 is a possible D gene (5 bases). CDR3 length: 15 residues. Germline V gene sequence: CDR1 SGHRS, CDR2 YFSETQ. V gave up 3 bases and J gave up 4 bases, with 14 bases separating them. The CDR3 DNA reads as TGCGCCAGCAGCTCAGACAGTCACTCGGGAAACACCATATATTTT. As protein: CASSSDSHSGNTIYF.

The chain carries TRBV4-1 and TRBJ2-1; 13 bases agree with TRBD2. Germline CDR1 reads MGHRA; CDR2 reads YSYEKL. The CDR3 is made up of 16 amino acids. The trim removed 2 bases at V and 6 bases at J, leaving 4 bases unmatched. The CDR3 spells CASSQPTSGGGNEQFF. The CDR3, as DNA: TGCGCCAGCAGCCAACCCACTAGCGGGGGGGGCAATGAGCAGTTCTTC.

The chain couples TRBV7-6 to TRBJ2-1; 8 bases map to TRBD2. V lost 1 base and J lost 8; bases outside the gene matches: 16. Germline CDR1 reads SGHVS; CDR2 reads FNYEAQ. The CDR3 totals 18 residues. Written as DNA, the CDR3 is TGTGCCAGCAGCTTAGAGGGACAAGCGGGAGTACCGCGGCATGAGCAGTTCTTC. Its protein is CASSLEGQAGVPRHEQFF. Together with reference TRBV7-6 and TRBJ2-1, the CDR3 gives the full variable domain: GAGVSQSPRYKVTKRGQDVALRCDPISGHVSLYWYRQALGQGPEFLTYFNYEAQQDKSGLPNDRFSAERPEGSISTLTIQRTEQRDSAMYRCASSLEGQAGVPRHEQFFGPGTRLTVL.

The chain recombines TRBV11-3 with TRBJ1-5; tentatively, D is TRBD1 (6 bases). This CDR3 contains 15 residues. Between the trimmed V and J ends, which lost 6 bases and 7 bases, there was a span of 19 bases. Looked up from germline, CDR1 is SGHNT and CDR2 is YENEEA. The CDR3 DNA reads TGTGCCAGCAGTCCAGGGGCAGGGCACGGGCAGCCCCAGCATTTT. It specifies CASSPGAGHGQPQHF.

This chain uses TRBV4-2 with TRBJ1-2; a weak D match, TRBD1 (6 bases). Germline V CDR1 and CDR2: LGHNA, YNFKEQ. The CDR3 spans 16 residues. V gave up 0 bases and J gave up 2 bases, with 13 bases separating them. Here the CDR3 DNA reads TGTGCCAGCAGCCAAGATCGAGGGGGGGCGAACTATGGCTACACCTTC. Its protein is CASSQDRGGANYGYTF.